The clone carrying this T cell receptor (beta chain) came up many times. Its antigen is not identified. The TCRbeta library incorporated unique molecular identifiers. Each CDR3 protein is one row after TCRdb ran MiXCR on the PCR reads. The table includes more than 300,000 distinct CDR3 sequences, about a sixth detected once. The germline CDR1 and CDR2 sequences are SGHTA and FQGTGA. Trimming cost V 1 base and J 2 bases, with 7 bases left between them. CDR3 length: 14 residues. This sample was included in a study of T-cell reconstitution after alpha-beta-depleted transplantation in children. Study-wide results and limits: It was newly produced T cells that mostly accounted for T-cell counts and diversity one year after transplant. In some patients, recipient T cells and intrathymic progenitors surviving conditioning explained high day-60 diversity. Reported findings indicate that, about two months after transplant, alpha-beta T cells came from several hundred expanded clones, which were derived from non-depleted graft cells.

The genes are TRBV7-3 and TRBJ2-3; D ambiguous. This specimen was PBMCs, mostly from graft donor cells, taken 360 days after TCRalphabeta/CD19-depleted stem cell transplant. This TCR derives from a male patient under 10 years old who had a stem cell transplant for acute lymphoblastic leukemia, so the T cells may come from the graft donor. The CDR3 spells CASSLIAATDTQYF. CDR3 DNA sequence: TGTGCCAGCAGCTTAATCGCTGCCACAGATACGCAGTATTTT.